This T cell receptor beta chain was identified in a study of shared clonotypes between healthy human individuals. Study-level background: Three CD4 naive, three CD4 memory, two CD8 naive and one CD8 memory plate were used per donor. Study-level findings and limits: Sharing across four donors was highest in naive CD4 (around 5%) and lowest in memory CD8 (roughly 0.4%). Larger richness was generally estimated for naive than memory subsets. Exclusively blood specimens were collected; tissue repertoires likely differ.

As for this clone: Its antigen is unknown.

The CDR3 spans 14 residues. Trimming cost V 3 bases and J 0 bases, with 9 bases left between them. Germline lookup yields CDR1 SQVTM and CDR2 ANQGSEA. Some clones are missing from TCRdb's copy, which holds only in-frame ones; the method was immunoSEQ multiplex PCR. The sample contains about 600,000 clones, more than 95% of which appear only once. Input material: naive CD4+ T cells sorted from blood. Subset indicated: CD45RA+ positively selected. This chain links TRBV29-1 with TRBJ2-1; maybe TRBD2 (6 bases). The clonotype was recovered from a woman aged 25 to 39 in good health. The CDR3 nucleotides are TGCAGCGTTGAGGGGAGGAGCTCCTACAATGAGCAGTTCTTC. It encodes CSVEGRSSYNEQFF.